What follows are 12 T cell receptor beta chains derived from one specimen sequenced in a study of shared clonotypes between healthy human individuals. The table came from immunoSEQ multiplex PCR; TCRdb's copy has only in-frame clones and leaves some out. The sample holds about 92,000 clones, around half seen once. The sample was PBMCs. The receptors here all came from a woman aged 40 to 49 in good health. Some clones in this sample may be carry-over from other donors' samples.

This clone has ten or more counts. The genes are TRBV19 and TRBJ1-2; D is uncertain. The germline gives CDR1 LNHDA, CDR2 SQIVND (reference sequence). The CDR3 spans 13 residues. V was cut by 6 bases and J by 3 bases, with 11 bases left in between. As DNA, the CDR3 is TGTGCCAGTAGATGGGAGGGTGACTATGGCTACACCTTC. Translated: CASRWEGDYGYTF.

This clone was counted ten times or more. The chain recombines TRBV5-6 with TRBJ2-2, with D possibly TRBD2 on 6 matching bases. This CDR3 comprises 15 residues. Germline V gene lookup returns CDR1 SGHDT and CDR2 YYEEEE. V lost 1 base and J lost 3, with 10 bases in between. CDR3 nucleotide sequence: TGTGCCAGCAGCTTGTTCGGGGGTGACACCGGGGAGCTGTTTTTT. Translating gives CASSLFGGDTGELFF.

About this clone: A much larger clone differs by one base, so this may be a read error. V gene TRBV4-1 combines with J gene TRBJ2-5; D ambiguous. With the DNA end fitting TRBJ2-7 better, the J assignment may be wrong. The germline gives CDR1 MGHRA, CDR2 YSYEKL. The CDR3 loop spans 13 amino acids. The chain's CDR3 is CASGQLDNYEQYF. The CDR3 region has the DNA TGCGCCAGCGGCCAGCTTGACAACTACGAGCAGTACTTC.

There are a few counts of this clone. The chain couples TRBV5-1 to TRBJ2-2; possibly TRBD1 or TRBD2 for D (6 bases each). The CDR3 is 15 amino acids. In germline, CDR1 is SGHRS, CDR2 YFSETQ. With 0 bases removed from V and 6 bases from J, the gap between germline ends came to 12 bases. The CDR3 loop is CASSLALRGAGELFF. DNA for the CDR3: TGCGCCAGCAGCTTGGCCCTAAGGGGGGCCGGGGAGCTGTTTTTT.

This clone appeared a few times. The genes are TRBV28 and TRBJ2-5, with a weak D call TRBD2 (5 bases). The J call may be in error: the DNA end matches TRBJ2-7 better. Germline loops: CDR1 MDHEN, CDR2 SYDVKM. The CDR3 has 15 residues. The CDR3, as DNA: TGTGCCAGCAGCCCACCGGGATCCCGGTCCTACGAGCAGTACTTC. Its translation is CASSPPGSRSYEQYF.

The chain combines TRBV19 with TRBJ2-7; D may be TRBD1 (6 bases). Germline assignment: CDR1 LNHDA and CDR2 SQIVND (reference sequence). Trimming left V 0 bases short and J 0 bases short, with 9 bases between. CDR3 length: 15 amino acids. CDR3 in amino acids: CASSIEAGASYEQYF. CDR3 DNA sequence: TGTGCCAGTAGTATAGAGGCAGGGGCCTCCTACGAGCAGTACTTC.

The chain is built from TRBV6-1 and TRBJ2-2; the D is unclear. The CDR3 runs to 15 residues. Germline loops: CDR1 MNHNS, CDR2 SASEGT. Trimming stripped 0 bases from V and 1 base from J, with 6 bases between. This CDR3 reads CASSEASMNTGELFF. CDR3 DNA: TGTGCCAGCAGTGAAGCCTCGATGAACACCGGGGAGCTGTTTTTT.

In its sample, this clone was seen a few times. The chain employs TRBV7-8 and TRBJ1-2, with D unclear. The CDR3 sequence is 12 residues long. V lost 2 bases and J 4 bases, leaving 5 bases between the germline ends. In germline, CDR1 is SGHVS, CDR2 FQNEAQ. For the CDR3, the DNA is TGTGCCAGCAGCTTATTAGGCTATGGCTACACCTTC. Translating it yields CASSLLGYGYTF.

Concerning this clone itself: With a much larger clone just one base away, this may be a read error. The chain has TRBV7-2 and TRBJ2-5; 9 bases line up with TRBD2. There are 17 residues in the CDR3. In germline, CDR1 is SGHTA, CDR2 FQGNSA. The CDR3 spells CAGSLRVAGVIGVTQYF. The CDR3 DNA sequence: TGTGCCGGCAGCTTAAGAGTAGCGGGAGTGATAGGGGTGACCCAGTACTTC.

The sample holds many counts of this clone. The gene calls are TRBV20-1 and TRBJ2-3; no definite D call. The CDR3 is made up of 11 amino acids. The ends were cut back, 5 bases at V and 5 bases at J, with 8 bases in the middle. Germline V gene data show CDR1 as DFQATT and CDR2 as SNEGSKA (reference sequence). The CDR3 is CSAAPGDTQYF. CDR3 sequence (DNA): TGCAGTGCTGCCCCCGGAGATACGCAGTATTTT.

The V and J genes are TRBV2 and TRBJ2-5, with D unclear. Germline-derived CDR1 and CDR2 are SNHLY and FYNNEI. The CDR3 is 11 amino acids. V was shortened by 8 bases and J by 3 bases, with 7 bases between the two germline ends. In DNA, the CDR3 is TGTGCCAGCGTACAAGAAGAGACCCAGTACTTC. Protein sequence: CASVQEETQYF. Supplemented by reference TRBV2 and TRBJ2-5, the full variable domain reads EPEVTQTPSHQVTQMGQEVILRCVPISNHLYFYWYRQILGQKVEFLVSFYNNEISEKSEIFDDQFSVERPDGSNFTLKIRSTKLEDSAMYFCASVQEETQYFGPGTRLLVL.

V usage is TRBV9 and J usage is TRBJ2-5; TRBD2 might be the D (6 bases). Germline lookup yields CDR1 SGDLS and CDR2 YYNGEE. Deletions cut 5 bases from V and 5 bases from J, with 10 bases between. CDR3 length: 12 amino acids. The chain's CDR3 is CASSFGGETQYF. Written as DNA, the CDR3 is TGTGCCAGCAGTTTTGGGGGGGAGACCCAGTACTTC.